The present entry profiles one TCR beta chain with its context. The data derive from a study of beta chain features in type 1 diabetes. The germline V gene has CDR1 MGHDK and CDR2 SYGVNS. With V trimmed by 6 bases and J by 5 bases, 2 bases remained unmatched. The CDR3 runs to 12 residues. The study reverse transcribed the entire isolated RNA, so it sequenced expressed TCRB transcripts. Method: immunoSEQ multiplex PCR; TCRdb's copy keeps in-frame clones and lacks some. Counted here are around 310,000 clones, around 10% occurring once; the ten biggest clones make up approximately 0.016%. The rearrangement uses TRBV25-1 and TRBJ2-5, with TRBD2 matching over 8 bases. The sample consisted of naive CD4+ T cells from blood. The sequence derives from a woman aged 25 to 39 in good health. The CDR3 DNA reads TGTGCCAGCAGAGCGGGAGTGGAGACCCAGTACTTC. It specifies CASRAGVETQYF. Drawing the rest from reference TRBV25-1 and TRBJ2-5, the complete variable domain is EADIYQTPRYLVIGTGKKITLECSQTMGHDKMYWYQQDPGMELHLIHYSYGVNSTEKGDLSSESTVSRIRTEHFPLTLESARPSHTSQYLCASRAGVETQYFGPGTRLLVL.